These T cell receptor beta chains were read from a single sample in a study of cytomegalovirus exposure and HLA in healthy donors. Here immunoSEQ multiplex PCR was the method, and the copy in TCRdb shows in-frame clones only, minus some. The sample lists 150,000 to 180,000 clones, around 75% occurring once. Sequencing was done on a sample of PBMCs. Every receptor here comes from a man under 40 in good health and CMV-seropositive. Both conserved end residues are part of each CDR3. The D gene is left open where the match is weak. Clone size is given for some rows only: seen once, a few or many times, or a class if the clone is expanded.

>.|TRBV11-1|TRBD2|TRBJ2-5
TGTGCCAGCAGCTTTTCCTCTAGCGGTGGGGAGACCCAGTACTTC
CASSFSSSGGETQYF
>.|TRBV9|TRBD2|TRBJ2-2
TGTGCCAGCAGCGTAGACTCCTCTAGCGGGGTGGACACCGGGGAGCTGTTTTTT
CASSVDSSSGVDTGELFF
>.|TRBV5-5|TRBD2|TRBJ2-1
TGTGCCAGCAGCTTGGGCGGGGGGGCTTACAATGAGCAGTTCTTC
CASSLGGGAYNEQFF
>.|TRBV7-9|TRBD2|TRBJ2-3
TGTGCCAGCAGCCCAAGGGGGGGCGGGAGGGCGACAGATACGCAGTATTTT
CASSPRGGGRATDTQYF
>.|TRBV10-2|TRBD1|TRBJ2-2
TGCGCCAGCAGTCCCCTCTCCGGGACAGAAATTTCGCTCAACACCGGGGAGCTGTTTTTT
CASSPLSGTEISLNTGELFF
>.|TRBV27|TRBD1|TRBJ1-2
TGTGCCAGCAGTTTATCCGGGGACAGGAGTAACTATGGCTACACCTTC
CASSLSGDRSNYGYTF
>.|TRBV10-3|.|TRBJ2-3
TGTGCCATCAGTGAGTTGGGGCCCTACACAGATACGCAGTATTTT
CAISELGPYTDTQYF
>few|TRBV4-1|.|TRBJ2-7
TGCGCCAGCAGCCAAGAAGGGCGGGGTTCGATCGAGCAGTACTTC
CASSQEGRGSIEQYF
>few|TRBV5-6|TRBD1|TRBJ2-5
TGTGCCAGCTTCCTGGACAGGGGGGTTCAAGAGACCCAGTACTTC
CASFLDRGVQETQYF
>once|TRBV5-1|.|TRBJ1-6
TGCGCCAGCAGGCCGGCAGGCACAAGGGGTTCACCCCTCCACTTT
CASRPAGTRGSPLHF